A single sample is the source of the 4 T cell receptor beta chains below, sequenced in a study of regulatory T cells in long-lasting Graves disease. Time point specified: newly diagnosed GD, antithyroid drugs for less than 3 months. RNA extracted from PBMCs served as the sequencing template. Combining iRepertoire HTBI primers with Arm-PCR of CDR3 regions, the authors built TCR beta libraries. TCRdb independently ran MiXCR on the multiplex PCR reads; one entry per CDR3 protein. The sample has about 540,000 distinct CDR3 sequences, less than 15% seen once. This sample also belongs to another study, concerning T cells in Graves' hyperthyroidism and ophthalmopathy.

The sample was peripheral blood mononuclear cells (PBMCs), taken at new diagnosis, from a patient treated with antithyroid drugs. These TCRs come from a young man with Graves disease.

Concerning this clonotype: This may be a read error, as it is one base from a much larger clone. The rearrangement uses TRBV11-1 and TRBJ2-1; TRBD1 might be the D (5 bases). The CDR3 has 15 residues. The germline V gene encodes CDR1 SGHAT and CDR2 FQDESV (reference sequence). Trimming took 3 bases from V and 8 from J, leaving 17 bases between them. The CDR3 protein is CASSFGVSRGYEQFF. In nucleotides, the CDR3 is TGTGCCAGCAGCTTTGGGGTCTCTAGGGGCTATGAGCAGTTCTTC.

The CDR3: CASSGGGGVNEQFF. In DNA, the CDR3 is TGTGCCAGCAGTGGGGGAGGGGGAGTCAATGAGCAGTTCTTC. The V call is TRBV12-3 or TRBV12-4, the J call TRBJ2-1; D possibly corresponds to TRBD2 (7 bases). The CDR3 consists of 14 residues. With 5 bases removed from V and 6 bases from J, the gap between germline ends came to 14 bases.

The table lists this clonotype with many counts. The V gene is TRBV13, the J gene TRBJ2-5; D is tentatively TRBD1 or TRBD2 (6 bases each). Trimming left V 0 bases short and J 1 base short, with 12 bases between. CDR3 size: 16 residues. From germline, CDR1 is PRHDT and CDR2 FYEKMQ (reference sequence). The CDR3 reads CASSLGGGDSQETQYF. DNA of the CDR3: TGTGCCAGCAGCTTAGGGGGGGGCGACTCCCAAGAGACCCAGTACTTC.

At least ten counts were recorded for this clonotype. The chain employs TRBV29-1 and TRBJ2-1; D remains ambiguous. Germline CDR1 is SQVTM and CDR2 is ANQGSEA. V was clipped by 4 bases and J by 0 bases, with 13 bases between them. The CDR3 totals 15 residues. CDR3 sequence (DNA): TGCAGCGTTGTCCCCCGCGGACCCTCCTACAATGAGCAGTTCTTC. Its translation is CSVVPRGPSYNEQFF.